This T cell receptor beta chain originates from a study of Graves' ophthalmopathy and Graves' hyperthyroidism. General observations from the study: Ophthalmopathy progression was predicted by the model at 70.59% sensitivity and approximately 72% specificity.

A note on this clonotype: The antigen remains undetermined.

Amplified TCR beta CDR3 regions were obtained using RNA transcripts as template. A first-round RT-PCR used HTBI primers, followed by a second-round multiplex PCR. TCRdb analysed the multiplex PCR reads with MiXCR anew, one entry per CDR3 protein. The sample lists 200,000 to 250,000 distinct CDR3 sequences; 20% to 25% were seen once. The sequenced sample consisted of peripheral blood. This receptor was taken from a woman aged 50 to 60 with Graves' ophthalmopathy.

The CDR3 is CSARSPTGGGSYEQYF. The CDR3 DNA follows: TGCAGTGCTAGATCCCCAACAGGGGGCGGCTCCTACGAGCAGTACTTC. This sequence joins TRBV20-1 and TRBJ2-7; the match to TRBD1 covers 9 bases. The V segment lost 2 bases and the J segment 0 bases; nucleotides outside the gene matches: 8. The CDR3 is 16 amino acids. Germline loops: CDR1 DFQATT, CDR2 SNEGSKA (reference sequence).